The next 11 T cell receptor beta chains were all read from a single sample in a study of blood T cell repertoires in COVID-19. TCRdb keeps only in-frame clones here, not all; method: immunoSEQ multiplex PCR. The sample has approximately 230,000 clones, 84% seen once; the top ten hold 15% to 20%. The sequencing sample was made of peripheral blood. The receptors come from a young man with active or convalescent COVID-19.

The V and J genes are TRBV28 and TRBJ1-4; no definite D call. CDR3 length equals 11 residues. Germline V gene lookup returns CDR1 MDHEN and CDR2 SYDVKM. V lost 6 bases, J lost 7 bases, and 6 bases lay in between. This CDR3 is CASREGEKLFF. In DNA, the CDR3 is TGTGCCAGCAGGGAGGGTGAAAAACTGTTTTTT.

The V and J genes are TRBV7-2 and TRBJ2-7; D might be TRBD1 (5 bases). CDR1 SGHTA and CDR2 FQGNSA come from the germline V gene. Trimming left V 5 bases short and J 2 bases short, with 13 bases between. CDR3 length: 14 residues. The CDR3: CASSQGHHTYEQYF. DNA for the CDR3: TGTGCCAGCAGCCAAGGACATCATACCTACGAGCAGTACTTC.

The chain couples TRBV9 to TRBJ2-4, with TRBD2 identical over 8 bases. CDR1 and CDR2 from the germline V gene are SGDLS and YYNGEE. V gave up 4 bases and J gave up 8 bases; unmatched junction bases: 23. The CDR3 loop spans 19 amino acids. The CDR3, as DNA: TGTGCCAGCAGCACTTCTAGCGGGTGGACCCCTCTACTATCAGACATTCAGTACTTC. It is translated as CASSTSSGWTPLLSDIQYF.

The chain has TRBV10-2 and TRBJ2-3; TRBD2 might be the D (6 bases). The V gene lost 0 bases and the J gene lost 9 bases, with 10 bases spanning the gap. The CDR3 has 13 residues. Germline loops: CDR1 WSHSY, CDR2 SAAADI. CDR3 loop: CASSESTGGTQYF. The CDR3 DNA reads as TGCGCCAGCAGTGAGTCAACAGGAGGGACGCAGTATTTT.

The chain joins TRBV4-1 to TRBJ2-7, with 12 bases identical to TRBD1. The CDR3 totals 18 residues. Germline V gene sequence: CDR1 MGHRA, CDR2 YSYEKL. With V trimmed by 0 bases and J by 4 bases, 10 bases remained unmatched. As DNA, the CDR3 is TGCGCCAGCAGCCAAGAAGGTGGCCGGGACAGGGGGCTTTACGAGCAGTACTTC. Protein sequence: CASSQEGGRDRGLYEQYF.

The chain uses TRBV27 and TRBJ2-1; 8 bases agree with TRBD2. There are 21 residues in the CDR3. Germline CDR1 reads MNHEY; CDR2 reads SMNVEV (reference sequence). V lost 0 bases to trimming and J lost 2 bases; unmatched junction nucleotides: 18. The CDR3 loop is CASSLSKGASGYRLAYNEQFF. For the CDR3, the DNA is TGTGCCAGCAGTTTATCGAAAGGGGCTAGCGGGTACCGTCTTGCCTACAATGAGCAGTTCTTC.

This clone was recorded a few times. The chain's CDR3 is CASKPDTGYEQYF. CDR3 nucleotide sequence: TGCGCCAGCAAACCGGACACTGGCTACGAGCAGTACTTC. The genes are TRBV5-1 and TRBJ2-7; the D gene is possibly TRBD1 (5 bases). Germline V CDR1 and CDR2: SGHRS, YFSETQ. This CDR3 is built from 13 residues. With 6 bases removed from V and 3 bases from J, the gap between germline ends came to 13 bases. Supplemented by reference TRBV5-1 and TRBJ2-7, the full variable domain reads KAGVTQTPRYLIKTRGQQVTLSCSPISGHRSVSWYQQTPGQGLQFLFEYFSETQRNKGNFPGRFSGRQFSNSRSEMNVSTLELGDSALYLCASKPDTGYEQYFGPGTRLTVT.

The chain couples TRBV6-6 to TRBJ2-7; the match to TRBD1 covers 9 bases. With 6 bases clipped from V and 0 bases from J, the junction kept 6 bases outside the gene matches. This CDR3 has 15 residues. Germline V gives CDR1 MNHNY, CDR2 SVGAGI (reference sequence). As DNA, the CDR3 is TGTGCCAGCAGCCAGGGACAGGGAATCTCCTACGAGCAGTACTTC. It codes for CASSQGQGISYEQYF.

The gene calls are TRBV29-1 and TRBJ2-7; D is unresolved. The V gene's germline CDR1 is SQVTM and CDR2 ANQGSEA. Trimming removed 3 bases at V and 0 bases at J, with 9 bases between. The CDR3 totals 13 residues. In DNA form, the CDR3 reads TGCAGCGTTGACTTAGTTCGCTCCTACGAGCAGTACTTC. Translation gives CSVDLVRSYEQYF.

The rearrangement uses TRBV27 and TRBJ1-2; D may be TRBD1 (6 bases). CDR1 and CDR2 (germline): MNHEY, SMNVEV (reference sequence). The V end lost 5 bases, the J end lost 7 bases, and 14 bases lay between the germline ends. This CDR3 contains 13 residues. The CDR3 spells CASSPWTEAGYTF. DNA for the CDR3: TGTGCCAGCAGTCCCTGGACAGAGGCTGGCTACACCTTC.

The chain uses TRBV27 and TRBJ1-5; D gene unclear. The CDR3 is 14 amino acids. Germline V gene sequence: CDR1 MNHEY, CDR2 SMNVEV (reference sequence). The V gene lost 3 bases and the J gene lost 5 bases, with 11 bases spanning the gap. CDR3 bases: TGTGCCAGCAGTTTCCGGAGGGCGGATCAGCCCCAGCATTTT. Residues: CASSFRRADQPQHF.